This TCR beta chain stems from a study of siplizumab effects on memory and regulatory T cells. The length of the CDR3 is 13 residues. Germline V gives CDR1 MNHNS, CDR2 SASEGT. The V and J ends lost 6 bases and 5 bases, in that order; junction bases with no gene match: 6. Clones were sequenced by immunoSEQ multiplex PCR, and TCRdb holds only the in-frame ones, with some missing. The repertoire holds roughly 100,000 clones, with about 94% as singletons. This clone was recorded only once. Its antigen is currently unknown. Study observations and caveats: The study found naive T cells seemingly more diverse than memory cells and seemingly major alloresponse contributors. Many proliferating CD4+ or CD8+ clones remained unclassified. Roughly 75-95% of them could not be assigned either a naive or a memory phenotype. Alloreactive sequences traceable to unstimulated CD4+ memory cells were significantly reduced by siplizumab.

The clonotype was recovered from a human donor in good health. The chain joins TRBV6-1 to TRBJ1-1, with 7 bases identical to TRBD1. Sequenced sample: Tregs sorted from blood. CDR3 in DNA: TGTGCCAGCAGCGAGACAGGGTTAACTGAAGCTTTCTTT. The encoded protein is CASSETGLTEAFF.